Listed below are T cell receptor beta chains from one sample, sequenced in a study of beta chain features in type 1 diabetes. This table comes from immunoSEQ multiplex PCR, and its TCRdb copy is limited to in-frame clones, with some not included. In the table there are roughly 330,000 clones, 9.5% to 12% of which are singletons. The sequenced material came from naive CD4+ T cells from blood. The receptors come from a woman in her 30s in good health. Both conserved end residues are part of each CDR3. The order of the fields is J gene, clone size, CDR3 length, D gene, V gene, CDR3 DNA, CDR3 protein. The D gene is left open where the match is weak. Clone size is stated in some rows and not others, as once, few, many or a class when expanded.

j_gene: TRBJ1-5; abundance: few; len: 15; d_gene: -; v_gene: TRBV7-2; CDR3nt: TGTGCCAGCAGCCGTGACAGCTCTAGCAATCAGCCCCAGCATTTT; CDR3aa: CASSRDSSSNQPQHF
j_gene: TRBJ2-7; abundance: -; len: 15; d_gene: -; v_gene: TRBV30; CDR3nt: TGTGCCTGGAGTAAACAGGGCGGAGGAGGCTACGAGCAGTACTTC; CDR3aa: CAWSKQGGGGYEQYF
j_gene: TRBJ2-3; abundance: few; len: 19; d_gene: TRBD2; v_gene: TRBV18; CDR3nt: TGTGCCAGCTCACCACCGTTAGCTTCGCTAGCGGGTAGCACAGATACGCAGTATTTT; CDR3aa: CASSPPLASLAGSTDTQYF
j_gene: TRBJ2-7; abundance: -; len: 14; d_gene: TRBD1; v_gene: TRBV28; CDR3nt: TGTGCCAGCAGCCTGGGACAGGGCTCCTACGAGCAGTACTTC; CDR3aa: CASSLGQGSYEQYF
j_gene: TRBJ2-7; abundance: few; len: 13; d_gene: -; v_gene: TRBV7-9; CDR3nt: TGTGCCAGCAGCTTAGGACACTTCTACGAGCAGTACTTC; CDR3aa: CASSLGHFYEQYF
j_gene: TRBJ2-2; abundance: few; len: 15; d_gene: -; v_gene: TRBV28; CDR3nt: TGTGCCAGCAGCCCTACGGGATTGTACACCGGGGAGCTGTTTTTT; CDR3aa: CASSPTGLYTGELFF
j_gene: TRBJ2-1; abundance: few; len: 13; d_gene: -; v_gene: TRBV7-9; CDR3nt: TGTGCCAGCAGCTTAATGGGGGACAAGGAGCAGTTCTTC; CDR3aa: CASSLMGDKEQFF
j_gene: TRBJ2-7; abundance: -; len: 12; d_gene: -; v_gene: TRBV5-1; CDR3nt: TGCGCCAGCAGCTTGACAGGTTACGAGCAGTACTTC; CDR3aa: CASSLTGYEQYF
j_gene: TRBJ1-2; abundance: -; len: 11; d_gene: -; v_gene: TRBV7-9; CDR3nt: TGTGCCAGCAGCACAGGGATTGGCTACACCTTC; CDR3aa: CASSTGIGYTF
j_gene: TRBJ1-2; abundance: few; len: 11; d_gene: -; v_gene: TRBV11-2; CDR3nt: TGTGCCAGCAGCTCCGGAGGGGGCTACACCTTC; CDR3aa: CASSSGGGYTF
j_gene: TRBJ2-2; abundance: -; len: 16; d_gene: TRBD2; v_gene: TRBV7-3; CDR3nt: TGTGCCAGCAGCCCATTAGCGGGAGGGGACGGCGGGGAGCTGTTTTTT; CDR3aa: CASSPLAGGDGGELFF
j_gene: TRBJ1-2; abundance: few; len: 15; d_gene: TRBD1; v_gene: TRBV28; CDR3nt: TGTGCCAGCAGACCTGCCGGACAGGGGGCAAGAGGCTACACCTTC; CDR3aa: CASRPAGQGARGYTF
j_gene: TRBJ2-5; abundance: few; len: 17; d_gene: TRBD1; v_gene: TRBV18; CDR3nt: TGTGCCAGCTCACCACCTGGCAGGGGGACCCTCCAAGAGACCCAGTACTTC; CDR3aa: CASSPPGRGTLQETQYF
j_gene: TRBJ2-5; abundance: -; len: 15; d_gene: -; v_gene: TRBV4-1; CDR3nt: TGCGCCAGCAGCCAAGATACAGGGTCCCAAGAGACCCAGTACTTC; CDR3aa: CASSQDTGSQETQYF
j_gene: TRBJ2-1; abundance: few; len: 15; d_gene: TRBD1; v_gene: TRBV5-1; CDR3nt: TGCGCCAGCAGCTTGGTGCGGACAGGGGGCACTGAGCAGTTCTTC; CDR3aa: CASSLVRTGGTEQFF
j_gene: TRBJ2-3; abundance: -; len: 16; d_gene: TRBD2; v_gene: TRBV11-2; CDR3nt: TGTGCCAGCAGCAAGGGACTAGCGGGAGTGGCAGATACGCAGTATTTT; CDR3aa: CASSKGLAGVADTQYF
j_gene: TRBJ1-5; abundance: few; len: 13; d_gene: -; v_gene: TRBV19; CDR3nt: TGTGCCAGTAGTCAGGTTAGCAATCAGCCCCAGCATTTT; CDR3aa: CASSQVSNQPQHF
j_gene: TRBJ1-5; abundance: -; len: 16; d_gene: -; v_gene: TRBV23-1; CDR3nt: TGCGCCAGCAGTCACGATCTGAGGGTTAGCAATCAGCCCCAGCATTTT; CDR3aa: CASSHDLRVSNQPQHF
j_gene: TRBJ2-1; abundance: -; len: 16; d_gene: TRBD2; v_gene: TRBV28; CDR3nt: TGTGCCAGCAGTCCCGGGACTAGCGCTCAAGGGATTGAGCAGTTCTTC; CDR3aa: CASSPGTSAQGIEQFF
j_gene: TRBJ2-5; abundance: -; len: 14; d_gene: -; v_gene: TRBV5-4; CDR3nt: TGTGCCAGCAGCTTGGCAGGAAGCCAAGAGACCCAGTACTTC; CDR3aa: CASSLAGSQETQYF
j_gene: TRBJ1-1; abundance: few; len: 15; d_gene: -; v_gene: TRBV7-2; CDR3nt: TGTGCCAGCAGCTTATTAAAGGGAGTGAACACTGAAGCTTTCTTT; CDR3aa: CASSLLKGVNTEAFF
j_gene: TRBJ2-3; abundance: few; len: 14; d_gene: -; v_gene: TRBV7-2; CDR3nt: TGTGCCAGCAGCAGGGGACAATTCACAGATACGCAGTATTTT; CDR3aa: CASSRGQFTDTQYF
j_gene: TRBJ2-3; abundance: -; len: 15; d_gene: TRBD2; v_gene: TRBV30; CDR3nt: TGTGCGCGGAGCGGACTAGCGGGAGCAGGAGATACGCAGTATTTT; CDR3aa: CARSGLAGAGDTQYF
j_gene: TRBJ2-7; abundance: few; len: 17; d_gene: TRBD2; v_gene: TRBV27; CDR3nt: TGTGCCAGCAGTTTACGGCCCGGGACTAGCATATCCTACGAGCAGTACTTC; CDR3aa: CASSLRPGTSISYEQYF
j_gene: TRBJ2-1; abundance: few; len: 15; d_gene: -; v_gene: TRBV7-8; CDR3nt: TGTGCCAGCAGCTTAACGGCAGGGAACTACAATGAGCAGTTCTTC; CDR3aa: CASSLTAGNYNEQFF
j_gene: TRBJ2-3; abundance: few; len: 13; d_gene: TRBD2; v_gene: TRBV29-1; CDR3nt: TGCAGCGTTCGAGCGGGAGTTACAGATACGCAGTATTTT; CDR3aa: CSVRAGVTDTQYF
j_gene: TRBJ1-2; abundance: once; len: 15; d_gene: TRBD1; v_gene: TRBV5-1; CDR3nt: TGCGCCAGCAGCATCCTTGACAGGGGGCTCTCTGGCTACACCTTC; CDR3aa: CASSILDRGLSGYTF
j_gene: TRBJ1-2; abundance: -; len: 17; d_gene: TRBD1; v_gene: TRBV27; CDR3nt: TGTGCCAGCAGCCTCATTGGGACAGGCCAAGGCGGCTATGGCTACACCTTC; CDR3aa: CASSLIGTGQGGYGYTF
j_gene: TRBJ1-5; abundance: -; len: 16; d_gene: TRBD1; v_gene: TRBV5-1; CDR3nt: TGCGCCAGCAGCTTGGACGGACAGGGGACCAATCAGCCCCAGCATTTT; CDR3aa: CASSLDGQGTNQPQHF
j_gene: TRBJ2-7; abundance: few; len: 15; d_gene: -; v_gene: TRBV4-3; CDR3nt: TGCGCCAGCAGCCCCTGGGTAGCGCCCTCCTACGAGCAGTACTTC; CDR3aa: CASSPWVAPSYEQYF
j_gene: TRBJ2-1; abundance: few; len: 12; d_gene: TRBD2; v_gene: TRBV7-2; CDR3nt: TGTGCCAGCAGCTCCGGACTAGCGGGAGTGTTCTTC; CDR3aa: CASSSGLAGVFF
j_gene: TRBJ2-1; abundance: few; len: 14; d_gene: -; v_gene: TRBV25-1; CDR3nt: TGTGCCAGCAGCCCAGTGGAGCGAATGAATGAGCAGTTCTTC; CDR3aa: CASSPVERMNEQFF
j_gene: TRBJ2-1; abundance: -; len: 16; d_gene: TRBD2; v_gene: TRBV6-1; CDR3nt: TGTGCCAGCAGTGGGACTAGCGGGAGGGGAGACAATGAGCAGTTCTTC; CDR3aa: CASSGTSGRGDNEQFF
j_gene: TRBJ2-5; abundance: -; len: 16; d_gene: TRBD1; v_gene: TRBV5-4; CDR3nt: TGTGCCAGCAGCTCGGGACAGGGTTACCGAGGGGAGACCCAGTACTTC; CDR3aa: CASSSGQGYRGETQYF
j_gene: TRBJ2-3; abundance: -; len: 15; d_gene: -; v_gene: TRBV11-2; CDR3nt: TGTGCCAGCAGCATAAGACTGGAGGTCACAGATACGCAGTATTTT; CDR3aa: CASSIRLEVTDTQYF
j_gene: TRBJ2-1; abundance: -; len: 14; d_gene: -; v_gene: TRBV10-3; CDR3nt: TGTGCCATCAGTGAGTCGGAGGGTACGGATGAGCAGTTCTTC; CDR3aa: CAISESEGTDEQFF
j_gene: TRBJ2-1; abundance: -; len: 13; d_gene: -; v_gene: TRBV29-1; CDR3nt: TGCAGCGTTACACCTGACACCAACAATGAGCAGTTCTTC; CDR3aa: CSVTPDTNNEQFF
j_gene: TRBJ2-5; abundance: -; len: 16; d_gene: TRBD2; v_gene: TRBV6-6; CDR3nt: TGTGCCAGCAGTTACTCGTGGCGGGAGTCAGCGGAGACCCAGTACTTC; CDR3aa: CASSYSWRESAETQYF
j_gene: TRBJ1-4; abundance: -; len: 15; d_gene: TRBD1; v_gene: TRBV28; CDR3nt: TGTGCCAGCAGTTTCTTCGGGACAGGGGTCGAAAAACTGTTTTTT; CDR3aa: CASSFFGTGVEKLFF
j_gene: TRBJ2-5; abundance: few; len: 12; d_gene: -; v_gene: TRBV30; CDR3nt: TGTGCCTGGAGTCGGTCGGGTGAGACCCAGTACTTC; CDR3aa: CAWSRSGETQYF
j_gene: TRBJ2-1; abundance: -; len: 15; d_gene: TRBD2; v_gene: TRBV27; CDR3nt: TGTGCCAGCACCACTCTAGCGGGGGCCTACAATGAGCAGTTCTTC; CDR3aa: CASTTLAGAYNEQFF
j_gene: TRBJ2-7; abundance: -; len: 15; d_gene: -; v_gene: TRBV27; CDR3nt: TGTGCCAGCAGTTCCCTCGGACACATCTCCTACGAGCAGTACTTC; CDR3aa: CASSSLGHISYEQYF
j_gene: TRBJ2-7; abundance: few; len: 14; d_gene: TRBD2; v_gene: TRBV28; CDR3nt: TGTGCCAGCAGGGGGACTAGCGGGTTTTACGAGCAGTACTTC; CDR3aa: CASRGTSGFYEQYF
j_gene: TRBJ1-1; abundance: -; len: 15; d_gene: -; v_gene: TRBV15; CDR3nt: TGTGCCACCAGCAGGGATAGGGGAGGGAACACTGAAGCTTTCTTT; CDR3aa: CATSRDRGGNTEAFF
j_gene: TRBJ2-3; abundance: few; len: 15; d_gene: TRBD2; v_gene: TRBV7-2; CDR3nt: TGTGCCAGCAGCCCATGGACTAGCGGGACCTATACGCAGTATTTT; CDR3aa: CASSPWTSGTYTQYF
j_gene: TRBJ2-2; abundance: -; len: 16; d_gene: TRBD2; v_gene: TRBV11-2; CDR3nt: TGTGCCAGCAGCCGACTAGCGGGAGGGGACACCGGGGAGCTGTTTTTT; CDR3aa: CASSRLAGGDTGELFF
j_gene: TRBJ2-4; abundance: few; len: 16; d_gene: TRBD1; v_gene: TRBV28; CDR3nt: TGTGCCAGCAGCCTCCAGGGACAGGCAGCCAAAAACATTCAGTACTTC; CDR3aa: CASSLQGQAAKNIQYF
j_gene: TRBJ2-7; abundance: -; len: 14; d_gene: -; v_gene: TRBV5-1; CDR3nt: TGCGCCAGCACCGGGATCGGTGGAACCCACGAGCAGTACTTC; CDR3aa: CASTGIGGTHEQYF
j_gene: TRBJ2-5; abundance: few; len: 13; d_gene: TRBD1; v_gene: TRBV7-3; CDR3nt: TGTGCCAGCAGCTTAAACAGGGGAGAGACCCAGTACTTC; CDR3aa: CASSLNRGETQYF
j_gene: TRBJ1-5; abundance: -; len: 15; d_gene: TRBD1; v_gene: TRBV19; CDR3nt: TGTGCCAGCTCGTCCCGGGACAGGGACAATCAGCCCCAGCATTTT; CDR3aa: CASSSRDRDNQPQHF
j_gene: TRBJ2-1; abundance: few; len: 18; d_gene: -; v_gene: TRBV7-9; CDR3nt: TGTGCCAGCAGCTTAGAGGGGGGGATTCGCGGAAGGAGAAATGAGCAGTTCTTC; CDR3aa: CASSLEGGIRGRRNEQFF
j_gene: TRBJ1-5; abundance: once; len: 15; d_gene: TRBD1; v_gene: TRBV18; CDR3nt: TGTGCCAGCTCACCGGGACAGGGGTACGGTCAGCCCCAGCATTTT; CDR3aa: CASSPGQGYGQPQHF
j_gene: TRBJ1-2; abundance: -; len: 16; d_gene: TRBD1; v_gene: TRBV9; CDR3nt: TGTGCCAGCAGCGTACGGACAGGGGGTCGGAACTATGGCTACACCTTC; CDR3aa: CASSVRTGGRNYGYTF
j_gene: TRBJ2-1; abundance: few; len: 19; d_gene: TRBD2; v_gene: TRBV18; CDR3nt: TGTGCCAGCTCACCACTGGTTCTAGGGACTAGCGGGACCGGTAATGAGCAGTTCTTC; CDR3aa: CASSPLVLGTSGTGNEQFF
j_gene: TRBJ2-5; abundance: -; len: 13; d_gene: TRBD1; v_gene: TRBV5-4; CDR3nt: TGTGCCAATTCACAGGGGGATCAAGAGACCCAGTACTTC; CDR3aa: CANSQGDQETQYF